These 10 T cell receptor beta chains came from one sample sequenced in a study of blood T cell repertoires in COVID-19. The protocol was immunoSEQ multiplex PCR, while the TCRdb copy is restricted to in-frame clones and leaves out a portion. Among under 200,000 clones listed, approximately 90% were seen once. The specimen sequenced was peripheral blood. Receptor source: a man in his forties or fifties with active or convalescent COVID-19.

The rearrangement joins TRBV6-1 to TRBJ2-3; 8 nucleotides line up with TRBD2. Germline CDR1 reads MNHNS; CDR2 reads SASEGT. Germline trimming cut 3 bases from V and 0 bases from J; bases unmatched to any gene: 8. CDR3 length: 17 residues. Here the CDR3 DNA reads TGTGCCAGCAGTGAGGCGGGAGGCCCCACTAGCACAGATACGCAGTATTTT. Its translation is CASSEAGGPTSTDTQYF.

V gene TRBV7-8 combines with J gene TRBJ1-2; TRBD1 matches at 7 bases. Unmatched junction bases numbered 15, after V lost 5 bases and J lost 6 bases. The CDR3 has 16 amino acids. The germline V gene encodes CDR1 SGHVS and CDR2 FQNEAQ. CDR3 bases: TGTGCCAGCAGCCAAGAAAAGACAGGGTCTTTGCATGGCTACACCTTC. Translation: CASSQEKTGSLHGYTF.

This clone was detected a few times. The chain is built from TRBV18 and TRBJ1-5, with 7 bases identical to TRBD1. Trimming cost V 3 bases and J 2 bases; bases outside gene matches: 4. The length of the CDR3 is 15 residues. In germline, CDR1 is KGHSH, CDR2 LQKENI. The CDR3 coding sequence is TGTGCCAGCTCACCTGAAGGGGGCGGCAATCAGCCCCAGCATTTT. This encodes CASSPEGGGNQPQHF.

CDR3 region: CASSQDFFVGNTIYF. The CDR3 nucleotides are TGCGCCAGCAGCCAAGATTTTTTCGTGGGAAACACCATATATTTT. The rearrangement links TRBV4-1 to TRBJ1-3, with D uncertain. Germline assignment: CDR1 MGHRA and CDR2 YSYEKL. CDR3 length: 15 amino acids. Deletions cut 0 bases from V and 4 bases from J, with 10 bases between.

The chain combines TRBV7-2 with TRBJ1-2; 9 bases agree with TRBD1. This CDR3 region has 16 residues. The V gene's germline CDR1 is SGHTA and CDR2 FQGNSA. V trimming: 3 bases; J trimming: 0 bases; junction bases outside the gene matches: 5. DNA for the CDR3: TGTGCCAGCAGCTTCGGACAGGGGATCTCTAACTATGGCTACACCTTC. It specifies CASSFGQGISNYGYTF.

This clone has only a few counts. V is TRBV11-2 and J is TRBJ1-1; D is unresolved. V lost 1 base to trimming and J lost 4 bases, with 16 bases between them. The CDR3 length is 16 residues. Germline CDR1 and CDR2: SGHAT and FQNNGV. The CDR3 here is CASSLGSRGRVTEAFF. The CDR3, as DNA: TGTGCCAGCAGCTTAGGTTCGCGCGGGCGCGTCACTGAAGCTTTCTTT.

The chain has TRBV15 and TRBJ1-1; the D is unclear. Germline CDR1 reads LNHNV; CDR2 reads YYDKDF (reference sequence). The length of the CDR3 is 13 residues. The V gene lost 0 bases and the J gene lost 2 bases, with 4 bases spanning the gap. As DNA, the CDR3 is TGTGCCACCAGCAGAGACCTCAACACTGAAGCTTTCTTT. This codes for CATSRDLNTEAFF. The full variable domain, with the rest looked up from reference TRBV15 and TRBJ1-1, is DAMVIQNPRYQVTQFGKPVTLSCSQTLNHNVMYWYQQKSSQAPKLLFHYYDKDFNNEADTPDNFQSRRPNTSFCFLDIRSPGLGDTAMYLCATSRDLNTEAFFGQGTRLTVV.

V gene TRBV5-1 combines with J gene TRBJ1-2; 9 positions agree with TRBD1. Trimming took 4 bases from V and 7 from J; bases not matched to a gene: 5. The CDR3 length is 13 residues. Per the germline V gene, CDR1 is SGHRS and CDR2 is YFSETQ. This CDR3 is CASSPGQGGGYTF. The CDR3 DNA reads as TGCGCCAGCAGCCCGGGACAGGGTGGTGGCTACACCTTC.

The chain joins TRBV27 to TRBJ1-1, with 7 bases fitting TRBD1. CDR3 length equals 12 residues. Germline CDR1 reads MNHEY; CDR2 reads SMNVEV (reference sequence). The trim removed 5 bases at V and 11 bases at J, leaving 8 bases unmatched. DNA for the CDR3: TGTGCCAGCAGTCTGAGACAGGGTAGGGCTTTCTTT. This sequence encodes CASSLRQGRAFF.

The V gene is TRBV3-1 (or the pseudogene TRBV3-2), the J gene TRBJ1-1, with D perhaps TRBD1 (6 bases). The germline CDR1 and CDR2 sequences are LGHDT and YNNKEL (reference sequence). V was clipped by 0 bases and J by 10 bases, with 15 bases between them. The CDR3 extends over 14 amino acids. CDR3 region: CASSQEVQGDAAFF. For the CDR3, the DNA is TGTGCCAGCAGCCAAGAAGTACAGGGAGATGCAGCTTTCTTT.